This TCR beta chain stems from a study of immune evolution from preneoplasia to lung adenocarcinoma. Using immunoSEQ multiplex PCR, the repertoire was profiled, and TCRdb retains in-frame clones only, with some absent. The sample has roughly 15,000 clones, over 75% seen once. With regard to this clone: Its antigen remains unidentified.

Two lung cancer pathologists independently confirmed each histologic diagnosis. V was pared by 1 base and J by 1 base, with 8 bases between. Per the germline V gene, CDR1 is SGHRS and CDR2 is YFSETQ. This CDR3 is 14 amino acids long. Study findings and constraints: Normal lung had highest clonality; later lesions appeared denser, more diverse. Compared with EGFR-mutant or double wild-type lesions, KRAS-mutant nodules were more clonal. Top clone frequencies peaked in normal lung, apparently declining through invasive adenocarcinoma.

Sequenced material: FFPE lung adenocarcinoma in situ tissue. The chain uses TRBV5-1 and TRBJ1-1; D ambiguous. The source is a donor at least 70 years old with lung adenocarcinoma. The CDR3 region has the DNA TGCGCCAGCAGCTTGTACGACTGGAACACTGAAGCTTTCTTT. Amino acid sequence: CASSLYDWNTEAFF.